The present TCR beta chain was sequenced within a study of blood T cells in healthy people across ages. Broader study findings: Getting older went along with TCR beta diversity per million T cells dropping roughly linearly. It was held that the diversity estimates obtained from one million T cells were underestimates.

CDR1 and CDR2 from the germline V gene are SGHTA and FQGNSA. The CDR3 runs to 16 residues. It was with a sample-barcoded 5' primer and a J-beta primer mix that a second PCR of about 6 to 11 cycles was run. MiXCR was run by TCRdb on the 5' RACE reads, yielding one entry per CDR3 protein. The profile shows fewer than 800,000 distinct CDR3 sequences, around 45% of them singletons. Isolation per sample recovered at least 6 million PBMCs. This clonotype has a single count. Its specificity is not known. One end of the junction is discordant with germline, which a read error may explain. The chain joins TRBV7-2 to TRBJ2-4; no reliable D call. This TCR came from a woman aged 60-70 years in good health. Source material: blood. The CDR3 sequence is CVSSFPQRLAKNIQYF. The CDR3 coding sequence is TGTGTCAGCAGCTTCCCCCAGAGGCTAGCCAAAAACATTCAGTACTTC.